This record concerns one TCR beta chain sequence. Germline V lookup: CDR1 SGHNT, CDR2 YYREEE (reference sequence). This CDR3 is 14 amino acids long. Trimming pared 0 bases from V and 7 bases from J, leaving 11 bases between. This sample stems from a study of cytomegalovirus exposure and HLA in healthy donors. The method was immunoSEQ multiplex PCR; TCRdb's version includes in-frame clones alone and lacks a portion of them. This table has roughly 260,000 clones, around 89% appearing once. The chain uses TRBV5-4 and TRBJ2-1; weak D call: TRBD2 (7 bases). The sample consisted of PBMCs. This clonotype originated in a woman between 18 and 30 years old in good health and CMV-seronegative. The CDR3 region has the DNA TGTGCCAGCAGCTTGGCGGGGGGCGTGAATGAGCAGTTCTTC. Translation gives CASSLAGGVNEQFF.